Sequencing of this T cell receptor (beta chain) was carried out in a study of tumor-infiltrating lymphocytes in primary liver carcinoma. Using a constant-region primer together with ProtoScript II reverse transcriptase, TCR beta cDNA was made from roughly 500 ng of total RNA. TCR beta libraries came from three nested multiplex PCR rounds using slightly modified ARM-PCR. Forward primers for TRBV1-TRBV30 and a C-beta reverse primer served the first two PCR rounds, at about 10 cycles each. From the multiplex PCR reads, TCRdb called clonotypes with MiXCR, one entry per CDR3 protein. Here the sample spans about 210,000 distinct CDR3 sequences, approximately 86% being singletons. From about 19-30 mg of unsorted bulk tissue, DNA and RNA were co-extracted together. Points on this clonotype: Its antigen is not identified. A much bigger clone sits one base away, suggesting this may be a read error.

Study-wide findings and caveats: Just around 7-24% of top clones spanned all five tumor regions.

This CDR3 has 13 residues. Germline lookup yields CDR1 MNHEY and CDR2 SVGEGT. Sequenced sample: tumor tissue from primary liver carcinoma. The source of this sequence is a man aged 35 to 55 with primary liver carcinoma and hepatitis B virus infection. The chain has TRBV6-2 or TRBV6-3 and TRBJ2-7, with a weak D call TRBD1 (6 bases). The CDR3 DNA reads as TGTGCCAGCGCCGCGACAGGAGCCTACGACCAGTACTTC. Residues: CASAATGAYDQYF.